Detailed here is one T cell receptor (beta chain). TCRdb keeps only in-frame clones here, not all; method: immunoSEQ multiplex PCR. The sample contains 330,000 or so clones, about 88% of which appear only once. This entry comes from a study of blood T cell repertoires in COVID-19. Exposed volunteers were people who met a COVID-19 case within 2 weeks before study entry. V gave up 2 bases and J gave up 4 bases, with 8 bases separating them. CDR3 length: 13 amino acids. V and J are TRBV12-3 or TRBV12-4 and TRBJ1-2, with TRBD1 as a possible D gene (5 bases). The material sequenced was PBMCs or T cells enriched from blood (not recorded which). The receptor was derived from a woman aged 25 to 39 who had been exposed to COVID-19. The CDR3 is CASSLSQVYGYTF. CDR3 sequence (DNA): TGTGCCAGCAGTTTATCACAGGTCTATGGCTACACCTTC.